These 10 T cell receptor beta chains came from one sample sequenced in a study of blood T cell repertoires in COVID-19. Only in-frame clones appear in the TCRdb table, and some are missing; sequencing was by immunoSEQ multiplex PCR. The sample lists approximately 90,000 clones, about 80% occurring once. Sequencing was performed on peripheral blood. The receptors originated from an elderly woman with acute or convalescent COVID-19.

This sequence joins TRBV7-3 and TRBJ2-7; tentatively, D is TRBD1 (5 bases). Trimming pared 9 bases from V and 0 bases from J, leaving 15 bases between. The CDR3 is 14 amino acids. The germline V gene has CDR1 SGHTA and CDR2 FQGTGA. The CDR3: CASRRGTDSYEQYF. CDR3 DNA sequence: TGTGCCAGTAGAAGGGGCACTGACTCCTACGAGCAGTACTTC.

The chain joins TRBV20-1 to TRBJ1-5; tentatively, D is TRBD1 (6 bases). This CDR3 is 16 amino acids long. Per germline, CDR1 DFQATT and CDR2 SNEGSKA (reference sequence). V lost 3 bases to trimming and J lost 7 bases, with 22 bases between them. DNA for the CDR3: TGCAGTGCTAGTCCCCCTAACAGGGCTGTGGGCCAGCCCCAGCATTTT. Protein sequence: CSASPPNRAVGQPQHF.

V and J are TRBV4-2 and TRBJ2-3; D perhaps matches TRBD1 (6 bases). This CDR3 has 16 amino acids. V was clipped by 1 base and J by 0 bases, with 11 bases between them. The germline gives CDR1 LGHNA, CDR2 YNFKEQ. CDR3 sequence (DNA): TGTGCCAGCAGCCAAGCAGGGGTTTCTAGCACAGATACGCAGTATTTT. Protein: CASSQAGVSSTDTQYF.

This clone has only one observation. J is TRBJ2-1 and V is TRBV11-1; 11 bases line up with TRBD2. With 3 bases clipped from V and 7 bases from J, the junction kept 5 bases outside the gene matches. The CDR3 has 15 residues. Germline assignment: CDR1 SGHAT and CDR2 FQDESV (reference sequence). The CDR3 coding sequence is TGTGCCAGCAGCTTCGAGGCTAGCGGGAGGAATGAGCAGTTCTTC. It encodes CASSFEASGRNEQFF.

The chain joins TRBV7-2 to TRBJ2-7; TRBD2 matches 7 bases. The CDR3 consists of 13 residues. V was clipped by 3 bases and J by 6 bases; unmatched bases: 5. The germline V gene encodes CDR1 SGHTA and CDR2 FQGNSA. The CDR3 sequence: CASSFSSGGEQYF. CDR3 DNA: TGTGCCAGCAGCTTCTCGTCGGGGGGCGAGCAGTACTTC.

The chain has TRBV6-5 and TRBJ2-4; D remains ambiguous. This CDR3 contains 14 residues. V lost 6 bases and J 1 base, leaving 10 bases between the germline ends. The germline V gene encodes CDR1 MNHEY and CDR2 SVGAGI. The CDR3 region is CASRLDGAKNIQYF. CDR3 bases: TGTGCCAGCAGGCTAGACGGCGCCAAAAACATTCAGTACTTC.

V is TRBV6-6 and J is TRBJ2-3; 12 bases agree with TRBD2. Germline V gene lookup returns CDR1 MNHNY and CDR2 SVGAGI (reference sequence). V was clipped by 5 bases and J by 4 bases; unmatched bases: 7. The CDR3 contains 16 residues. The CDR3 spells CASSPKTSGSADTQYF. CDR3 in DNA: TGTGCCAGCAGTCCTAAGACTAGCGGGAGTGCAGATACGCAGTATTTT.

V gene TRBV2 combines with J gene TRBJ1-4; maybe TRBD1 (6 bases). The V end was cut by 2 bases, the J end by 8 bases, with 12 bases between. The germline gives CDR1 SNHLY, CDR2 FYNNEI. There are 14 residues in the CDR3. The CDR3 here is CASSEWGRTEKLFF. The CDR3 DNA sequence: TGTGCCAGCAGTGAATGGGGGCGGACGGAAAAACTGTTTTTT.

The rearrangement joins TRBV3-1 (or the pseudogene TRBV3-2) to TRBJ2-1, with 12 bases identical to TRBD2. J gave up 6 bases and V 2 bases, and 14 bases lay outside the gene matches. The length of the CDR3 is 19 residues. Germline CDR1 is LGHDT and CDR2 is YNNKEL (reference sequence). The CDR3 DNA sequence: TGTGCCAGCAGCCAATTGTTTCTATCGGCTAGCGGGAGGGGCAATGAGCAGTTCTTC. Its protein product is CASSQLFLSASGRGNEQFF.

The V and J genes are TRBV3-1 (or the pseudogene TRBV3-2) and TRBJ2-1; possible D gene TRBD2, 5 bases. The CDR3 length is 15 residues. The germline CDR1 and CDR2 sequences are LGHDT and YNNKEL (reference sequence). Trimming took 0 bases from V and 6 from J, leaving 12 bases between them. Here the CDR3 reads CASSQEGSRSNEQFF. CDR3 bases: TGTGCCAGCAGCCAAGAGGGGAGCCGATCCAATGAGCAGTTCTTC.